This T cell receptor (beta chain) originates from a study of blood T cell repertoires in COVID-19. Study in general: In each case, the material was cDNA or gDNA derived from T cells, B-cell-depleted T cells, or PBMCs.

The V end was cut by 9 bases, the J end by 0 bases, with 9 bases between. Germline values: CDR1 LNHDA, CDR2 SQIVND (reference sequence). This CDR3 region has 14 residues. Authors' methods: The authors estimated nucleated cell counts from reference gene primer amplification. Repertoires were generated with immunoSEQ multiplex PCR, while TCRdb's copy carries only in-frame clones and drops some. V and J calls and clone size follow that table, whereas D and trimming were derived from the DNA. The profile shows roughly 100,000 clones, over 65% of them singletons. The rearrangement uses TRBV19 and TRBJ2-6; D gene uncertain. Sequencing was done on a sample of peripheral blood. This clonotype was obtained from a man aged 60 to 75 with acute or convalescent COVID-19. In DNA form, the CDR3 reads TGTGCCAGCAGGCGTAGCTCTGGGGCCAACGTCCTGACTTTC. It translates to CASRRSSGANVLTF.